These T cell receptor beta chains were read from a single sample in a study of blood T cell repertoires in COVID-19. The repertoire was sequenced with immunoSEQ multiplex PCR; TCRdb's copy has only in-frame clones and lacks some. The table has about 150,000 clones, 89% seen once. Sequencing used peripheral blood. The receptors come from a man between 60 and 70 years old with acute or convalescent COVID-19. Each CDR3 is given with its conserved first and last residue. Fields, in order: D gene, clone size, V gene, J gene, CDR3 protein, CDR3 DNA. D genes are given only for firm matches. Rows give clone size only sometimes, using once, few, many, or a class for an expanded clone.

>-|-|TRBV4-1|TRBJ1-1
CASSQEGRQAFF
TGCGCCAGCAGCCAAGAGGGCCGCCAGGCTTTCTTT
>TRBD1|-|TRBV7-8|TRBJ1-2
CASSFTQGISNYGYTF
TGTGCCAGCAGCTTTACACAGGGGATTTCTAACTATGGCTACACCTTC
>TRBD1|-|TRBV5-8|TRBJ1-2
CASSLGQGTYGYTF
TGTGCCAGCAGCTTAGGACAGGGGACCTATGGCTACACCTTC
>TRBD1|-|TRBV6-5|TRBJ2-1
CASSRTGVTYNEQFF
TGTGCCAGCAGTAGAACAGGGGTTACCTACAATGAGCAGTTCTTC
>-|-|TRBV11-3|TRBJ1-2
CASSLDSLGRGYTF
TGTGCCAGCAGCTTAGATTCCCTAGGGAGAGGCTACACCTTC
>-|few|TRBV18|TRBJ1-2
CASSQRGGGYTF
TGTGCCAGCTCACAGAGAGGAGGTGGCTACACCTTC
>-|once|TRBV20-1|TRBJ1-4
CSASHQGRATNEKLFF
TGCAGTGCTAGTCACCAGGGCAGGGCAACTAATGAAAAACTGTTTTTT
>-|-|TRBV30|TRBJ1-2
CAWRYSGLGGYTF
TGTGCCTGGAGGTATTCAGGGTTGGGCGGCTACACCTTC
>TRBD1|-|TRBV2|TRBJ2-2
CASRIDRTGFTGELFF
TGTGCCAGCAGAATAGATAGGACAGGGTTTACCGGGGAGCTGTTTTTT
>-|-|TRBV18|TRBJ1-5
CASSPGEGQPQHF
TGTGCCAGCTCACCAGGGGAGGGTCAGCCCCAGCATTTT
>-|-|TRBV6-5|TRBJ1-5
CASRYRHLSNQPQHF
TGTGCCAGCAGGTACAGACACCTTAGCAATCAGCCCCAGCATTTT
>TRBD1|-|TRBV6-5|TRBJ2-2
CASRRTGKHTGELFF
TGTGCCAGCAGGAGGACAGGGAAGCACACCGGGGAGCTGTTTTTT
>TRBD1|-|TRBV10-3|TRBJ1-1
CASSRQGSTEAFF
TGTGCCAGCAGTCGACAGGGGAGCACTGAAGCTTTCTTT
>TRBD1|-|TRBV19|TRBJ2-5
CASSTGTGGLETQYF
TGTGCCAGTAGTACAGGGACAGGGGGTTTGGAGACCCAGTACTTC
>TRBD2|-|TRBV11-2|TRBJ2-7
CASSLDSTSGGYEQYF
TGTGCCAGCAGCTTAGATTCAACTAGCGGGGGGTACGAGCAGTACTTC
>TRBD2|-|TRBV6-6|TRBJ2-1
CASSHTNQFSGGYLPYNEQFF
TGTGCCAGCAGTCACACTAACCAATTTAGCGGGGGATACCTTCCCTACAATGAGCAGTTCTTC
>TRBD1|-|TRBV10-3|TRBJ1-1
CAIKGTENTEAFF
TGTGCCATCAAGGGGACAGAAAACACTGAAGCTTTCTTT
>TRBD1|-|TRBV6-6|TRBJ1-2
CASSREGQGYGYTF
TGTGCCAGCAGTAGGGAGGGACAGGGCTATGGCTACACCTTC
>-|-|TRBV11-2|TRBJ1-6
CASSPRPGPNSPLHF
TGTGCCAGCAGCCCCAGGCCAGGGCCCAATTCACCCCTCCACTTT
>TRBD1|-|TRBV5-1|TRBJ1-4
CASSPGTGREKLFF
TGCGCCAGCAGCCCTGGGACAGGGAGGGAAAAACTGTTTTTT
>-|-|TRBV19|TRBJ2-7
CASTSVSYEQYF
TGTGCCAGTACCTCCGTCTCCTACGAGCAGTACTTC
>TRBD2|-|TRBV7-8|TRBJ2-1
CASSHPGLAGGNEQFF
TGTGCCAGCAGCCACCCGGGACTAGCGGGGGGGAATGAGCAGTTCTTC
>-|-|TRBV30|TRBJ1-4
CAWSNSGEKLFF
TGTGCCTGGAGCAACAGTGGGGAAAAACTGTTTTTT
>-|-|TRBV3-1/TRBV3-2|TRBJ2-7
CASSQVEGAMYF
TGTGCCAGCAGCCAAGTGGAGGGGGCTATGTACTTC
>-|-|TRBV6-4|TRBJ1-1
CASRGQDQNTEAFF
TGTGCCAGCCGAGGGCAGGATCAAAATACTGAAGCTTTCTTT
>-|once|TRBV6-5|TRBJ2-6
CASRGVGGANVLTF
TGTGCCAGCAGAGGGGTGGGTGGGGCCAACGTCCTGACTTTC
>-|-|TRBV5-5|TRBJ1-3
CASSLRPGLSSGNTIYF
TGTGCCAGCAGCTTAAGGCCAGGGCTGAGCTCTGGAAACACCATATATTTT
>-|-|TRBV10-3|TRBJ1-2
CAISEPGDGYTF
TGTGCCATCAGTGAACCAGGGGATGGCTACACCTTC
>TRBD1|few|TRBV5-6|TRBJ2-3
CASSPGTVVDTQYF
TGTGCCAGCAGCCCCGGGACAGTCGTGGATACGCAGTATTTT
>TRBD1|-|TRBV5-1|TRBJ2-3
CASSLSPTGGRDTQYF
TGCGCCAGCAGCTTGTCCCCGACAGGGGGTAGAGATACGCAGTATTTT
>-|-|TRBV6-2/TRBV6-3|TRBJ2-7
CASSFYRDAYEQYF
TGTGCCAGCAGTTTCTACAGGGACGCCTACGAGCAGTACTTC
>-|-|TRBV6-5|TRBJ1-1
CASILTGRNTEAFF
TGTGCCAGCATCCTAACAGGACGAAACACTGAAGCTTTCTTT
>TRBD1|-|TRBV19|TRBJ2-1
CASSMRGTGAIRSYNEQFF
TGTGCCAGTAGTATGAGAGGGACAGGGGCGATTCGCTCCTACAATGAGCAGTTCTTC
>-|-|TRBV30|TRBJ1-5
CAWSHRVGGISLYSNQPQHF
TGTGCCTGGAGTCACAGGGTGGGGGGGATATCTCTGTATAGCAATCAGCCCCAGCATTTT
>-|-|TRBV25-1|TRBJ1-1
CASSQGTEAFF
TGTGCCAGTTCACAGGGAACTGAAGCTTTCTTT
>TRBD1|-|TRBV18|TRBJ1-1
CASSKDRKNTEAFF
TGTGCCAGCTCAAAGGACAGGAAGAACACTGAAGCTTTCTTT
>-|-|TRBV6-1|TRBJ1-4
CASSESGGVNEKLFF
TGTGCCAGCAGTGAAAGCGGGGGGGTTAATGAAAAACTGTTTTTT
>-|-|TRBV19|TRBJ1-1
CATTLTGGSYTRRGETEAFF
TGTGCGACTACCCTCACCGGCGGGTCATATACCCGGAGGGGTGAGACTGAAGCTTTCTTT
>TRBD1|-|TRBV15|TRBJ2-7
CATSRSGTGGEQYF
TGTGCCACCAGCAGATCCGGGACAGGGGGCGAGCAGTACTTC
>-|-|TRBV5-1|TRBJ1-2
CASSLNRNYGYTF
TGCGCCAGCAGCTTGAACAGAAACTATGGCTACACCTTC
>-|-|TRBV18|TRBJ1-5
CASSQGRAQPQHF
TGTGCCAGCTCCCAGGGCCGGGCCCAGCCCCAGCATTTT
>-|-|TRBV11-2|TRBJ1-4
CASSPGWGDEKLFF
TGTGCCAGCAGCCCTGGGTGGGGAGATGAAAAACTGTTTTTT
>-|-|TRBV11-2|TRBJ2-1
CASTPGPSSYNEQFF
TGTGCCAGCACTCCTGGCCCCAGCTCCTACAATGAGCAGTTCTTC
>-|-|TRBV19|TRBJ1-5
CASSSSRVGNQPQHF
TGTGCCAGTAGTAGTAGCAGGGTTGGCAATCAGCCCCAGCATTTT
>-|-|TRBV13|TRBJ1-6
CASSVDRGVNSPLHF
TGTGCCAGCAGCGTGGACAGAGGGGTCAATTCACCCCTCCACTTT
>TRBD2|-|TRBV2|TRBJ2-7
CASMGGISYPSYEQYF
TGTGCCAGCATGGGAGGGATTAGTTACCCTTCCTACGAGCAGTACTTC
>TRBD1|-|TRBV7-2|TRBJ1-3
CASSRNRGSGNTIYF
TGTGCCAGCAGTCGAAACAGGGGGTCTGGAAACACCATATATTTT
>-|-|TRBV3-1/TRBV3-2|TRBJ1-1
CASSQRTAYTEAFF
TGTGCCAGCAGCCAAAGGACAGCTTACACTGAAGCTTTCTTT
>TRBD1|-|TRBV19|TRBJ1-2
CASRPSGTGGWSF
TGTGCCAGTAGGCCATCGGGGACAGGGGGCTGGTCCTTC
>-|-|TRBV9|TRBJ1-1
CASSHGHLNTEAFF
TGTGCCAGCAGCCATGGACACCTGAACACTGAAGCTTTCTTT
>-|-|TRBV9|TRBJ1-2
CASSVDGGPWDGYTF
TGTGCCAGCAGCGTAGACGGAGGGCCGTGGGATGGCTACACCTTC
>-|-|TRBV7-2|TRBJ2-2
CASSLALGAAGELFF
TGTGCCAGCAGCTTAGCGCTAGGGGCGGCGGGGGAGCTGTTTTTT
>-|-|TRBV30|TRBJ1-5
CAWSVRGALGQPQHF
TGTGCCTGGAGTGTACGTGGGGCATTGGGGCAGCCCCAGCATTTT